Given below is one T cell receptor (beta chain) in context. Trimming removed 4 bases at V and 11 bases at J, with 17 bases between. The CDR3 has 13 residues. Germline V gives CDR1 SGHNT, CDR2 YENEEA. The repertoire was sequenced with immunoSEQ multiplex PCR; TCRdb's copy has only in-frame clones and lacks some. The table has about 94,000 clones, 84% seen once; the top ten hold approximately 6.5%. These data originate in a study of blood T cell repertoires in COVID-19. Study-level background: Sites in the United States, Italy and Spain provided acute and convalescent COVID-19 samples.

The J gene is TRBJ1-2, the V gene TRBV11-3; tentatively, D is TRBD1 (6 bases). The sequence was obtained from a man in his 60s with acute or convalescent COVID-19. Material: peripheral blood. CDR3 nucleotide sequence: TGTGCCAGCAGCTCAAGGGCACAGGGAGAGTACACCTTC. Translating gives CASSSRAQGEYTF.